This T cell receptor beta chain appears in the sequencing data of a study of T-cell memory formation after mild COVID-19. Study background: Largely, TCR clusters stayed within a single donor.

This clonotype has just a few counts. Employing constant-segment primers, 5'RACE generated TCR alpha and TCR beta cDNA libraries bearing sample barcodes and UMIs. TCRdb redid the calling of the 5' RACE reads with MiXCR, one entry per CDR3 protein. The data hold around 200,000 distinct CDR3 sequences, with 9.5% observed a single time. Germline V lookup: CDR1 MNHEY, CDR2 SVGAGI. V was shortened by 9 bases and J by 8 bases, with 16 bases between the two germline ends. This CDR3 region has 12 residues. The sequenced sample was PBMCs or a T cell subset sorted from them (not recorded which). The chain has TRBV6-5 and TRBJ1-2, with TRBD1 as a possible D gene (5 bases). The TCR sequence derives from a man aged 18 to 30 who had mild COVID-19 (a few samples of this study predate the infection). Cell type and time point are not known. The CDR3 protein is CASTTGAKGYTF. The CDR3 nucleotides read TGTGCCAGTACGACCGGGGCAAAGGGCTACACCTTC.